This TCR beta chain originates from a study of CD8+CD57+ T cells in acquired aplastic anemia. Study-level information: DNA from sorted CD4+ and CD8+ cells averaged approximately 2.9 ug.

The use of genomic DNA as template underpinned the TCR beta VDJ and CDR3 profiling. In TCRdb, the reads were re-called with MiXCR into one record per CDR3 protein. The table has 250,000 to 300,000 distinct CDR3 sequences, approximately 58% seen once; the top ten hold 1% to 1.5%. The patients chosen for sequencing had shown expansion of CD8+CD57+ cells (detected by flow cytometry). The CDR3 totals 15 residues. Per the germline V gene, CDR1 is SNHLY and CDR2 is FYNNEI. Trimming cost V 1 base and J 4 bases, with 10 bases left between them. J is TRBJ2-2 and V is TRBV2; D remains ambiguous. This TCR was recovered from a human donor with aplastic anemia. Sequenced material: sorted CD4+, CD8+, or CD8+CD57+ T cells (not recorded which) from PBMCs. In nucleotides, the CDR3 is TGTGCCAGCAGTGAAGAACACCCTGGCACCGGGGAGCTGTTTTTT. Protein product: CASSEEHPGTGELFF.